The source of this T cell receptor beta chain is a study of early T cells in non-severe SARS-CoV-2 infection. Study-level background: Unsorted whole blood bulk RNA was sequenced, with unpaired chains.

Individual cDNA molecules carried attached unique molecular identifiers. TCRdb re-called the 5' RACE reads with MiXCR, one entry per CDR3 protein. This sample has more than 70,000 distinct CDR3 sequences, with 9% to 15% found just once. Study findings and constraints: The study's VDJdb matching favored anti-spike CD8 responses and missed private and CD4 specificities.

V was shortened by 10 bases and J by 1 base, with 22 bases between the two germline ends. The CDR3 is made up of 17 amino acids. Germline V CDR1 and CDR2: MNHEY, SVGEGT. This clonotype was seen repeatedly, ten times or more. The antigen is not known. The material sequenced was whole blood. This chain uses TRBV6-2 or TRBV6-3 with TRBJ2-2; tentatively, D is TRBD1 (6 bases). The clonotype comes from an adult who was a healthcare worker with PCR-confirmed SARS-CoV-2 infection or an uninfected control (not recorded which). CDR3 sequence: CATTPYPDRLNTGELFF. The DNA of the CDR3 is TGTGCCACCACCCCTTACCCCGACAGGTTGAACACCGGGGAGCTGTTTTTT.